This TCR beta chain was sequenced during a study of blood T cells in healthy people across ages. Study-wide findings and caveats: Researchers said unsorted PBMCs prevented a conclusive naive versus antigen-experienced comparison. Strong correlation existed between TCR beta diversity and naive T cell percentage.

Extraction of total RNA produced a minimum of 5 micrograms from each sample. Germline trimming cut 10 bases from V and 4 bases from J; bases unmatched to any gene: 7. Germline V lookup: CDR1 MNHNS, CDR2 SASEGT. CDR3 size: 14 residues. This clonotype was seen only a few times. Its antigen is still unknown. Then a second PCR, running roughly 6 to 12 cycles, was carried out with a sample-barcoded 5' primer and a J-beta primer mix. The template-switch adaptor, which had 12 random nucleotides, put a tag on each cDNA molecule. TCRdb used MiXCR to reprocess the 5' RACE reads, holding one entry per CDR3 protein. The sample yields roughly 800,000 distinct CDR3 sequences, about 48% seen once.

Sequenced: blood. This rearrangement joins TRBV6-1 to TRBJ2-1, with TRBD2 matching over 10 bases. This sequence was found in a man aged 80 or over in good health. This chain's CDR3 is CAIKPGLAYNEQFF. The CDR3 bases are TGTGCCATCAAGCCGGGACTAGCGTACAATGAGCAGTTCTTC.